This T cell receptor beta chain was captured in a study of blood T cell repertoires in COVID-19. Study background: Some COVID-19 samples were acute and others convalescent; all came from the United States, Italy and Spain. PBMCs, B-cell-depleted T cells, or T cells were the source of the cDNA or gDNA that made up the material.

This clone was detected only once. The germline V gene has CDR1 MNHNY and CDR2 SVGAGI (reference sequence). The CDR3 runs 11 residues. V gave up 9 bases and J gave up 5 bases, with 5 bases separating them. The assay was immunoSEQ multiplex PCR, and TCRdb's table has in-frame clones only and misses some. In the table there are about 74,000 clones, roughly 90% of which are singletons. The sample consisted of peripheral blood. This receptor was taken from a man between 65 and 79 years old with active or convalescent COVID-19. The chain employs TRBV6-6 and TRBJ1-6, with D hard to call. The CDR3 is CASQNNSPLHF. The CDR3 region has the DNA TGTGCCAGTCAGAATAATTCACCCCTCCACTTT.